A selection of T cell receptor beta chains follows, all from one sample in a study of T cells in Graves' hyperthyroidism and ophthalmopathy. TCRdb ran MiXCR on the multiplex PCR reads and lists one entry per CDR3 protein. The sample yields about 640,000 distinct CDR3 sequences, about 15% seen once. Sequencing used blood. The receptors were sampled from a woman aged 50 to 60 with Graves' ophthalmopathy. Both conserved end residues are trimmed from each CDR3. D genes are given only for firm matches.

D gene,V gene,J gene,CDR3 protein
TRBD2,TRBV20-1,TRBJ2-5,SGLAGAPETQY
.,TRBV15,TRBJ1-6,ATSREQGGNSPLH
.,TRBV6-1,TRBJ1-2,ASTQRGPGGYT
TRBD1,TRBV24-1,TRBJ2-1,ATSDPNRGREQF
.,TRBV7-8,TRBJ2-7,ASSDWRQEHSSKEQY
TRBD1,TRBV18,TRBJ1-1,ASSPPEGAWNTEAF
TRBD1,TRBV6-2/TRBV6-3,TRBJ2-2,ASNRGIKAGELF
.,TRBV28,TRBJ2-7,ASRKNYEQY
.,TRBV19,TRBJ1-3,ASSTPGTASGNTIY
.,TRBV28,TRBJ1-4,ASSPPAGVFEKLF
TRBD1,TRBV20-1,TRBJ2-1,SARDYLFGTGGNEQF
TRBD2,TRBV27,TRBJ2-1,ASSPGTSGRALEQF
.,TRBV19,TRBJ1-2,ASSMRMNGYT
TRBD1,TRBV3-1,TRBJ1-6,ASSRQGYNSPLH
.,TRBV11-1,TRBJ2-6,ASDEKKIASGANVLT
.,TRBV28,TRBJ2-7,ASNGDGYEQY
.,TRBV20-1,TRBJ1-2,SARDPQGLDGYT
TRBD1,TRBV11-3,TRBJ1-4,ASRHRDRSEKLF
TRBD1,TRBV19,TRBJ2-2,ASLKLGQPRGGELF
TRBD1,TRBV20-1,TRBJ1-4,SAPDRDNEKLF
TRBD2,TRBV11-3,TRBJ2-1,ASSFGGLASYNEQF
.,TRBV2,TRBJ1-5,ASSDSSGNQPQH
TRBD2,TRBV7-2,TRBJ2-1,ASSLTGTSSNEQF
TRBD1,TRBV28,TRBJ2-1,ASTPGKGTGPYNEQF
TRBD2,TRBV6-6,TRBJ2-3,ASSYDATSGADTQY
.,TRBV28,TRBJ1-2,ASSLYGGGQNYGYT
.,TRBV24-1,TRBJ2-1,ATSDHPASYPYNEQF
TRBD1,TRBV27,TRBJ2-7,ASSLSGQGAYEQY
TRBD2,TRBV4-2,TRBJ2-7,ASSQDSPGLAMSYEQY
.,TRBV9,TRBJ2-2,ASSSPLGGTNTGELF
.,TRBV5-4,TRBJ1-1,ASSIGGKTEAF
TRBD2,TRBV12-3/TRBV12-4,TRBJ2-1,ASSISSGRTYNEQF
TRBD2,TRBV7-2,TRBJ2-7,ASSLVPTELAGGREQY
TRBD2,TRBV6-1,TRBJ2-7,ASSTNPGLVWEQY
.,TRBV29-1,TRBJ2-2,SVEALNTGELF
.,TRBV15,TRBJ1-2,ATSRDKIMRPRGYGYT
TRBD2,TRBV5-1,TRBJ2-7,ASSWGTSDSYEQY
.,TRBV6-2/TRBV6-3,TRBJ2-7,ASREGSSSYEQY
TRBD2,TRBV5-1,TRBJ2-2,ASSSRLAGRTGELF
TRBD2,TRBV28,TRBJ2-1,ASSASGKHYNEQF
.,TRBV19,TRBJ2-3,ASSKVGQYGTDTQY
TRBD2,TRBV6-2/TRBV6-3,TRBJ2-1,ASSRGTSMVNEQF
.,TRBV13,TRBJ2-1,ASSNGTVQF
.,TRBV19,TRBJ2-4,ASNSGNRVDIQY
TRBD2,TRBV15,TRBJ2-5,ATSVAGGPQETQY
TRBD2,TRBV9,TRBJ2-7,ASSGEGPEQY
.,TRBV29-1,TRBJ2-7,SVEAGGSYEQY
.,TRBV11-3,TRBJ2-1,ASSLGGSFGFGEQF
.,TRBV6-1,TRBJ2-2,ASRPDSLPGTGELF
.,TRBV7-9,TRBJ2-1,ASSFLRLDEQF
.,TRBV4-1,TRBJ1-1,ASTLGGDTEAF
TRBD2,TRBV9,TRBJ2-5,ASSSAPGSGREGTQY
.,TRBV28,TRBJ2-3,ATTLRLQQY
.,TRBV7-6,TRBJ1-3,ASSPKPADPRNTIY
.,TRBV5-1,TRBJ1-2,ASSLEPTYGYT
TRBD2,TRBV6-2/TRBV6-3,TRBJ2-7,ASSYLLAGAEQY
TRBD1,TRBV7-9,TRBJ2-6,ASSAGQARVSGANVLT
.,TRBV18,TRBJ1-1,ASSPRGSGTEAF